This T cell receptor beta chain derives from a study of blood T cell repertoires in COVID-19. Study background: T cells, B-cell-depleted T cells, or PBMCs supplied cDNA or gDNA.

The germline V gene encodes CDR1 GTSNPN and CDR2 SVGIG (reference sequence). V gave up 3 bases and J gave up 2 bases, with 22 bases separating them. The CDR3 covers 17 residues. Source study methods: Cell counts per sample came from amplifying reference gene primers. Sequencing used immunoSEQ multiplex PCR; TCRdb keeps in-frame clones, though not all of them. The V and J calls and clone size come from that table; D and trimming were worked out from the DNA. The sample lists several thousand clones, 80% to 90% seen once, with under 20% in the top ten. The chain has TRBV30 and TRBJ1-1, with D possibly TRBD1 on 6 matching bases. Sequencing was performed on peripheral blood. The TCR was taken from a human donor in a cohort sampled during active COVID-19. CDR3 sequence reads: CAWREAGARGLNTEAFF. In nucleotides, the CDR3 is TGTGCCTGGAGAGAGGCGGGGGCCAGGGGCCTTAACACTGAAGCTTTCTTT.